A selection of T cell receptor beta chains follows, all from one sample in a study of blood T cell repertoires in COVID-19. Method: immunoSEQ multiplex PCR; TCRdb's copy keeps in-frame clones and lacks some. This table holds over 110,000 clones, approximately 87% found once. The source material was PBMCs or T cells enriched from blood (not recorded which). The receptors come from a man aged 55 to 70 who had recovered from COVID-19. The CDR3 runs from the conserved cysteine through the conserved F or W. D genes are given only for firm matches. Not all rows give a size; the values are once, few, many and, for expanded clones, a class.

v_gene: TRBV6-5
j_gene: TRBJ1-1
abundance: once
d_gene: TRBD1
CDR3aa: CASSEGASTPEAFF
CDR3nt: TGTGCCAGCAGCGAGGGGGCGAGTACCCCTGAAGCTTTCTTT

v_gene: TRBV3-1/TRBV3-2
j_gene: TRBJ2-5
abundance: -
d_gene: -
CDR3aa: CASSQDLAAETQYF
CDR3nt: TGTGCCAGCAGCCAAGACCTAGCTGCGGAGACCCAGTACTTC

v_gene: TRBV28
j_gene: TRBJ1-6
abundance: -
d_gene: TRBD1
CDR3aa: CASSSPGTGRALHF
CDR3nt: TGTGCCAGCAGTTCGCCCGGGACAGGGAGGGCCCTCCACTTT

v_gene: TRBV18
j_gene: TRBJ2-5
abundance: -
d_gene: TRBD2
CDR3aa: CASDSGGGETQYF
CDR3nt: TGTGCCAGCGACTCTGGGGGGGGAGAGACCCAGTACTTC

v_gene: TRBV5-8
j_gene: TRBJ1-1
abundance: -
d_gene: TRBD1
CDR3aa: CASSSRTGRITEAFF
CDR3nt: TGTGCCAGCAGCTCTAGGACAGGGAGGATAACTGAAGCTTTCTTT

v_gene: TRBV10-3
j_gene: TRBJ2-3
abundance: -
d_gene: -
CDR3aa: CAISGPTRLDTQYF
CDR3nt: TGTGCCATCAGTGGCCCGACTAGATTAGATACGCAGTATTTT

v_gene: TRBV24-1
j_gene: TRBJ2-7
abundance: -
d_gene: -
CDR3aa: CATSDLKRASYYEQYF
CDR3nt: TGTGCCACCAGTGATTTGAAGCGCGCAAGTTACTACGAGCAGTACTTC

v_gene: TRBV5-1
j_gene: TRBJ2-3
abundance: -
d_gene: -
CDR3aa: CASSPRQNLRVDTQYF
CDR3nt: TGCGCCAGCAGCCCAAGACAGAATCTCAGAGTGGATACGCAGTATTTT

v_gene: TRBV25-1
j_gene: TRBJ2-2
abundance: few
d_gene: TRBD1
CDR3aa: CASSEWSGQGGSGELFF
CDR3nt: TGTGCCAGCAGTGAATGGAGCGGACAGGGTGGGTCCGGGGAGCTGTTTTTT

v_gene: TRBV29-1
j_gene: TRBJ2-7
abundance: -
d_gene: TRBD2
CDR3aa: CSVAIGGSAYEQYF
CDR3nt: TGCAGCGTTGCCATAGGCGGGAGTGCCTACGAGCAGTACTTC

v_gene: TRBV5-5
j_gene: TRBJ2-2
abundance: -
d_gene: -
CDR3aa: CASRPLGGELFF
CDR3nt: TGTGCCAGCAGGCCTCTAGGCGGGGAGCTGTTTTTT

v_gene: TRBV5-1
j_gene: TRBJ1-5
abundance: -
d_gene: -
CDR3aa: CASSADSYSNQPQHF
CDR3nt: TGCGCCAGCAGCGCAGACAGCTATAGCAATCAGCCCCAGCATTTT

v_gene: TRBV11-2
j_gene: TRBJ2-7
abundance: -
d_gene: TRBD1
CDR3aa: CASSLVGTGRSYEQYF
CDR3nt: TGTGCCAGCAGCTTAGTCGGGACAGGGAGATCCTACGAGCAGTACTTC

v_gene: TRBV27
j_gene: TRBJ2-1
abundance: -
d_gene: TRBD1
CDR3aa: CASSQAGTAYNEQFF
CDR3nt: TGTGCCAGCAGTCAAGCCGGGACAGCCTACAATGAGCAGTTCTTC

v_gene: TRBV7-8
j_gene: TRBJ2-7
abundance: -
d_gene: TRBD1
CDR3aa: CASSLADRAYEQYF
CDR3nt: TGTGCCAGCAGCTTAGCGGACAGGGCTTACGAGCAGTACTTC

v_gene: TRBV7-6
j_gene: TRBJ2-7
abundance: -
d_gene: -
CDR3aa: CASSFLTSPTGHQTYEQYF
CDR3nt: TGTGCCAGCAGCTTCCTCACTAGCCCAACGGGGCACCAAACTTACGAGCAGTACTTC

v_gene: TRBV10-3
j_gene: TRBJ2-5
abundance: -
d_gene: TRBD1
CDR3aa: CAISRGSLGETQYF
CDR3nt: TGTGCCATCAGCAGGGGGAGCCTGGGGGAGACCCAGTACTTC

v_gene: TRBV7-6
j_gene: TRBJ1-5
abundance: -
d_gene: -
CDR3aa: CASSLVQGTNQPQHF
CDR3nt: TGTGCCAGCAGCTTAGTACAGGGAACAAATCAGCCCCAGCATTTT

v_gene: TRBV7-8
j_gene: TRBJ1-1
abundance: -
d_gene: -
CDR3aa: CASSKGQGSGIVNTEAFF
CDR3nt: TGTGCCAGCAGCAAAGGGCAGGGGTCGGGTATCGTGAACACTGAAGCTTTCTTT

v_gene: TRBV3-1/TRBV3-2
j_gene: TRBJ2-1
abundance: -
d_gene: TRBD1
CDR3aa: CASSHRDRDPYNEQFF
CDR3nt: TGTGCCAGCAGCCACCGGGACAGGGACCCCTACAATGAGCAGTTCTTC

v_gene: TRBV4-2
j_gene: TRBJ2-3
abundance: -
d_gene: TRBD2
CDR3aa: CASSQGTSGSPNRTDTQYF
CDR3nt: TGTGCCAGCAGCCAAGGGACTAGCGGATCCCCAAATCGCACAGATACGCAGTATTTT

v_gene: TRBV9
j_gene: TRBJ2-2
abundance: -
d_gene: TRBD2
CDR3aa: CASSAQRLAGGPAVPGELFF
CDR3nt: TGTGCCAGCAGCGCCCAAAGACTAGCGGGAGGGCCTGCGGTCCCCGGGGAGCTGTTTTTT

v_gene: TRBV23-1
j_gene: TRBJ2-7
abundance: -
d_gene: -
CDR3aa: CASSRTPSSGEGDEQYF
CDR3nt: TGCGCCAGCAGTCGAACACCCTCTTCAGGGGAGGGGGACGAGCAGTACTTC

v_gene: TRBV24-1
j_gene: TRBJ2-2
abundance: -
d_gene: -
CDR3aa: CATSGGTNTGELFF
CDR3nt: TGTGCCACCAGTGGCGGGACGAACACCGGGGAGCTGTTTTTT

v_gene: TRBV20-1
j_gene: TRBJ1-2
abundance: few
d_gene: -
CDR3aa: CSWGSGKGYTF
CDR3nt: TGCAGTTGGGGTTCCGGGAAAGGCTACACCTTC

v_gene: TRBV19
j_gene: TRBJ2-2
abundance: few
d_gene: TRBD1
CDR3aa: CASSISWGRDRGTGELFF
CDR3nt: TGTGCCAGTAGCATATCCTGGGGGAGGGACAGGGGCACCGGGGAGCTGTTTTTT

v_gene: TRBV3-1/TRBV3-2
j_gene: TRBJ2-5
abundance: -
d_gene: TRBD2
CDR3aa: CASSPPGLGAETQYF
CDR3nt: TGTGCCAGCAGTCCTCCGGGACTAGGGGCAGAGACCCAGTACTTC

v_gene: TRBV10-1
j_gene: TRBJ2-5
abundance: -
d_gene: TRBD1
CDR3aa: CASSDRDRGVETQYF
CDR3nt: TGCGCCAGCAGTGACCGGGACAGGGGAGTGGAGACCCAGTACTTC

v_gene: TRBV28
j_gene: TRBJ1-5
abundance: -
d_gene: -
CDR3aa: CASTTGSWSNQPQHF
CDR3nt: TGTGCCAGCACAACAGGGTCATGGAGCAATCAGCCCCAGCATTTT

v_gene: TRBV9
j_gene: TRBJ1-2
abundance: -
d_gene: -
CDR3aa: CASSTPGLNYGYTF
CDR3nt: TGTGCCAGCAGCACCCCTGGCCTGAACTATGGCTACACCTTC

v_gene: TRBV5-4
j_gene: TRBJ2-7
abundance: -
d_gene: -
CDR3aa: CASSLGGEGYYEQYF
CDR3nt: TGTGCCAGCAGCTTGGGGGGAGAGGGATACTACGAGCAGTACTTC